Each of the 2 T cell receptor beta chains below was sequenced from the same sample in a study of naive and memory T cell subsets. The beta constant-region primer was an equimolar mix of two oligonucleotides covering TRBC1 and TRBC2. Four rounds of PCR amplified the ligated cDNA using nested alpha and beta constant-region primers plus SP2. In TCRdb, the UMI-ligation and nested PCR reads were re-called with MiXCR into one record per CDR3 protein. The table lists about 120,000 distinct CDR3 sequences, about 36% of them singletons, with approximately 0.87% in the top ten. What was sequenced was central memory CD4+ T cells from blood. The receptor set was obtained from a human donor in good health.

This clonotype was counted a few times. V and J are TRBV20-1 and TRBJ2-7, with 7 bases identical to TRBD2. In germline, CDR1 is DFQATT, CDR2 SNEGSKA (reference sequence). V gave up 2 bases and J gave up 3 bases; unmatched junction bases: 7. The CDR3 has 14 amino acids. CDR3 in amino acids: CSARREGRNYEQYF. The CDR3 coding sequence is TGCAGTGCTAGAAGGGAGGGCCGAAACTACGAGCAGTACTTC.

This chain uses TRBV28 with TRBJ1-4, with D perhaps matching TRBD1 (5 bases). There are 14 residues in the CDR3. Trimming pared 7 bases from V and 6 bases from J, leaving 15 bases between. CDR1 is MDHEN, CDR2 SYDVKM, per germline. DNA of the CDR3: TGTGCCAGCACCGCAGAACGGGGGGATGAAAAACTGTTTTTT. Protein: CASTAERGDEKLFF.